Each of the 22 T cell receptor beta chains below was sequenced from the same sample in a study of T cells in Graves' hyperthyroidism and ophthalmopathy. RNA transcripts served as the template for amplifying TCR beta CDR3 regions. Initially, a first-round RT-PCR of the TCR CDR3 employed the HTBI primer set. TCRdb analysed the multiplex PCR reads with MiXCR anew, one entry per CDR3 protein. The top ten hold approximately 5.7% of the sample, which has nearly 600,000 distinct CDR3 sequences, approximately 15% seen once. The sequenced sample consisted of blood. These TCRs come from a woman younger than 45 with Graves' hyperthyroidism that later progressed to Graves' ophthalmopathy.

The sample holds many counts of this clonotype. This sequence joins TRBV24-1 and TRBJ1-1; 7 nucleotides align to TRBD1. The CDR3 runs to 18 residues. Germline V lookup: CDR1 KGHDR, CDR2 SFDVKD. V lost 5 bases to trimming and J lost 3 bases; unmatched junction nucleotides: 17. The CDR3: CATSVPPGSPGQHTEAFF. The CDR3 DNA sequence: TGTGCCACCAGTGTTCCTCCTGGGAGCCCGGGACAGCACACTGAAGCTTTCTTT.

The chain has TRBV20-1 and TRBJ1-1; D is possibly TRBD1 (5 bases). Trimming left V 0 bases short and J 12 bases short, with 17 bases between. CDR3 length: 13 residues. Germline lookup yields CDR1 DFQATT and CDR2 SNEGSKA (reference sequence). CDR3 sequence (DNA): TGCAGTGCTAGAGAGACAGTCCGAACGGATACTTTCTTT. Amino acid sequence: CSARETVRTDTFF.

This rearrangement joins TRBV28 to TRBJ2-1; 10 nucleotides match TRBD1. Losses at the gene ends were 5 bases for V and 5 bases for J; bases not matched to a gene: 9. This CDR3 comprises 16 residues. Germline CDR1 and CDR2: MDHEN and SYDVKM. The CDR3 loop is CASSPRQGAGDNEQFF. CDR3 bases: TGTGCCAGCAGTCCCCGACAGGGGGCGGGGGACAATGAGCAGTTCTTC.

Ten or more counts support this clonotype. The chain combines TRBV19 with TRBJ1-6; D not certain. The V gene's germline CDR1 is LNHDA and CDR2 SQIVND (reference sequence). V lost 3 bases and J lost 3, with 9 bases in between. The CDR3 is 15 residues long. The DNA of the CDR3 is TGTGCCAGTAGTATCGGCCACGACTATAATTCACCCCTCCACTTT. It codes for CASSIGHDYNSPLHF.

This clonotype occurred many times. V usage is TRBV3-1 and J usage is TRBJ2-3, with D hard to call. Trimming shortened V by 3 bases and J by 2 bases, and 0 bases separated the two germline ends. CDR1 LGHDT and CDR2 YNNKEL come from the germline V gene (reference sequence). The CDR3 spans 11 residues. The CDR3 nucleotides read TGTGCCAGCAGCCACACAGATACGCAGTATTTT. The encoded protein is CASSHTDTQYF.

This clonotype was detected many times. The J gene is TRBJ2-5, the V gene TRBV7-9, with a possible D match to TRBD2 (6 bases). Trimming shortened V by 4 bases and J by 2 bases, and 11 bases separated the two germline ends. Germline V gene data show CDR1 as SEHNR and CDR2 as FQNEAQ (reference sequence). The CDR3 loop spans 14 amino acids. CDR3 protein: CASSSERAQETQYF. DNA for the CDR3: TGTGCCAGCAGCTCTGAGCGGGCTCAAGAGACCCAGTACTTC.

This clonotype has a count of ten or more. The chain is built from TRBV7-2 and TRBJ1-6, with D possibly being TRBD1 (5 bases). The CDR3 sequence is 15 residues long. The germline gives CDR1 SGHTA, CDR2 FQGNSA. The V gene lost 6 bases and the J gene lost 8 bases, with 17 bases spanning the gap. For the CDR3, the DNA is TGTGCCAGCAGTTACGAAGGGGTGGTTGATTCACCCCTCCACTTT. This gives the protein CASSYEGVVDSPLHF.

This clonotype has at least ten counts. J is TRBJ1-2 and V is TRBV7-9, with D maybe TRBD1 (5 bases). The V and J ends lost 5 bases and 5 bases respectively, with 18 bases between them. The CDR3 is 15 amino acids. Germline loops: CDR1 SEHNR, CDR2 FQNEAQ (reference sequence). The chain's CDR3 is CASSDIRQGYYGYTF. The CDR3 DNA reads TGTGCCAGCAGCGACATTCGGCAGGGCTATTATGGCTACACCTTC.

This clonotype was counted many times. The chain links TRBV3-1 to TRBJ2-3; 12 bases are shared with TRBD2. V trimming: 1 base; J trimming: 2 bases; junction bases outside the gene matches: 4. The CDR3 runs to 17 residues. Germline V lookup: CDR1 LGHDT, CDR2 YNNKEL (reference sequence). The CDR3 sequence is CASSQVGTSGPTDTQYF. The CDR3, as DNA: TGTGCCAGCAGCCAAGTGGGGACTAGCGGGCCCACAGATACGCAGTATTTT.

This clonotype was seen at least ten times. This chain connects TRBV6-2 or TRBV6-3 to TRBJ2-1, with TRBD2 matching over 10 bases. Germline loops: CDR1 MNHEY, CDR2 SVGEGT. This CDR3 has 15 amino acids. The V gene end was trimmed by 7 bases and the J gene end by 3 bases; junction bases not matched to a gene: 6. This chain's CDR3 is CASTQTSGIYNEQFF. DNA of the CDR3: TGTGCCAGCACCCAAACTAGCGGGATCTACAATGAGCAGTTCTTC.

At least ten counts were recorded for this clonotype. The chain recombines TRBV27 with TRBJ2-2; 15 positions match TRBD2. Germline CDR1 reads MNHEY; CDR2 reads SMNVEV (reference sequence). The V and J ends lost 3 bases and 3 bases, in that order; junction bases with no gene match: 8. The CDR3 length is 19 residues. The CDR3 sequence is CASSFGTSGRPLDTGELFF. For the CDR3, the DNA is TGTGCCAGCAGTTTCGGGACTAGCGGGAGGCCCCTAGACACCGGGGAGCTGTTTTTT.

There are many counts of this clonotype. The chain uses TRBV28 and TRBJ2-7, with D unclear. Between the trimmed V and J ends, which lost 4 bases and 9 bases, there was a span of 13 bases. This CDR3 is 12 amino acids long. Germline V lookup: CDR1 MDHEN, CDR2 SYDVKM. CDR3 bases: TGTGCCAGCAGTTCCTACAAAAAATGGCAGTACTTC. Translated, it gives CASSSYKKWQYF. The full variable domain, completed using reference TRBV28 and TRBJ2-7, is DVKVTQSSRYLVKRTGEKVFLECVQDMDHENMFWYRQDPGLGLRLIYFSYDVKMKEKGDIPEGYSVSREKKERFSLILESASTNQTSMYLCASSSYKKWQYFGPGTRLTVT.

This clonotype was observed at least ten times. V is TRBV2 and J is TRBJ1-1, with D hard to call. Deletions cut 6 bases from V and 1 base from J, with 9 bases between. CDR1 and CDR2 (germline): SNHLY, FYNNEI. CDR3 length: 13 residues. Here the CDR3 reads CASSATPNTEAFF. The CDR3 coding sequence is TGTGCCAGCAGCGCGACACCGAACACTGAAGCTTTCTTT. Full variable domain (missing parts from reference TRBV2 and TRBJ1-1): EPEVTQTPSHQVTQMGQEVILRCVPISNHLYFYWYRQILGQKVEFLVSFYNNEISEKSEIFDDQFSVERPDGSNFTLKIRSTKLEDSAMYFCASSATPNTEAFFGQGTRLTVV.

This clonotype was picked up many times. The V gene is TRBV29-1, the J gene TRBJ2-7; tentative D call: TRBD2 (5 bases). Germline V CDR1 and CDR2: SQVTM, ANQGSEA. The CDR3 covers 12 residues. The V gene lost 2 bases and the J gene lost 6 bases, with 11 bases spanning the gap. The CDR3 DNA sequence: TGCAGCGTTGAAACGGCGGGCCGCGAGCAGTACTTC. Translation: CSVETAGREQYF.

The table lists this clonotype with many counts. The chain has TRBV5-1 and TRBJ2-7; D not certain. V was clipped by 1 base and J by 1 base, with 15 bases between them. CDR1 is SGHRS and CDR2 is YFSETQ in the germline V gene. The CDR3 runs to 16 residues. DNA of the CDR3: TGCGCCAGCAGCTTGCTCGGGCCGGGCGATTCCTACGAGCAGTACTTC. As protein: CASSLLGPGDSYEQYF.

This clonotype was found a few times. The chain is built from TRBV7-2 and TRBJ1-1; no reliable D call. Germline V gene lookup returns CDR1 SGHTA and CDR2 FQGNSA. Trimming removed 1 base from V and 4 bases from J, with 7 bases in between. CDR3 length: 13 amino acids. The CDR3 reads CASSLGAVTEAFF. CDR3 coding DNA: TGTGCCAGCAGCTTAGGGGCAGTCACTGAAGCTTTCTTT. Using reference TRBV7-2 and TRBJ1-1 for the parts outside the CDR3, the full variable domain is GAGVSQSPSNKVTEKGKDVELRCDPISGHTALYWYRQSLGQGLEFLIYFQGNSAPDKSGLPSDRFSAERTGGSVSTLTIQRTQQEDSAVYLCASSLGAVTEAFFGQGTRLTVV.

This clonotype was counted many times. The chain is built from TRBV18 and TRBJ1-1; 8 nucleotides line up with TRBD1. V shed 3 bases and J 1 base; nucleotides not matched to a gene: 10. The length of the CDR3 is 17 residues. Germline CDR1 is KGHSH and CDR2 is LQKENI. Written as DNA, the CDR3 is TGTGCCAGCTCACCCCAAAGACAGGGGTCGGGGAACACTGAAGCTTTCTTT. This sequence encodes CASSPQRQGSGNTEAFF. The full variable domain, rest sourced from reference TRBV18 and TRBJ1-1, is NAGVMQNPRHLVRRRGQEARLRCSPMKGHSHVYWYRQLPEEGLKFMVYLQKENIIDESGMPKERFSAEFPKEGPSILRIQQVVRGDSAAYFCASSPQRQGSGNTEAFFGQGTRLTVV.

The CDR3: CASSQGNQQDEAFF. As DNA, the CDR3 is TGCGCCAGCAGCCAAGGAAATCAACAAGACGAAGCTTTCTTT. V is TRBV4-1 and J is TRBJ1-1, with no clear D. The CDR3 totals 14 residues. Trimming took 1 base from V and 8 from J, leaving 14 bases between them. Germline V CDR1 and CDR2: MGHRA, YSYEKL.

This clonotype was counted ten times or more. The rearrangement joins TRBV7-2 to TRBJ2-3; D is uncertain. The CDR3 is made up of 15 amino acids. Germline CDR1 and CDR2: SGHTA and FQGNSA. With 1 base removed from V and 0 bases from J, the gap between germline ends came to 8 bases. In DNA form, the CDR3 reads TGTGCCAGCAGCTTAGAGGGCCATAGCACAGATACGCAGTATTTT. Translated: CASSLEGHSTDTQYF. The whole variable domain, remainder taken from reference TRBV7-2 and TRBJ2-3, is GAGVSQSPSNKVTEKGKDVELRCDPISGHTALYWYRQSLGQGLEFLIYFQGNSAPDKSGLPSDRFSAERTGGSVSTLTIQRTQQEDSAVYLCASSLEGHSTDTQYFGPGTRLTVL.

Turning to this clonotype: In this CDR3 the conserved last residue, phenylalanine or tryptophan, is missing, so a read error is likely. The genes are TRBV19 and TRBJ2-1, with 10 bases aligning to TRBD2. V lost 6 bases, J lost 2 bases, and 4 bases stayed unmatched. The CDR3 loop spans 15 amino acids. The germline V gene encodes CDR1 LNHDA and CDR2 SQIVND (reference sequence). The CDR3 coding sequence is TGTGCCAGTAGCTCCCTAGCGGGAGCCTACAATGAGCAGTTCCTC. It is translated as CASSSLAGAYNEQFL.

This clonotype was seen a few times. The CDR3 loop reads CASSPEISDTQYF. The CDR3 DNA reads as TGTGCCAGCTCACCGGAGATTTCAGATACGCAGTATTTT. The chain is built from TRBV18 and TRBJ2-3; D not resolved. The CDR3 extends over 13 amino acids. Germline CDR1 KGHSH, CDR2 LQKENI. The ends were cut back, 3 bases at V and 4 bases at J, with 8 bases in the middle.

The chain carries TRBV27 and TRBJ2-1; D might be TRBD2 (5 bases). Per germline, CDR1 MNHEY and CDR2 SMNVEV (reference sequence). The CDR3 extends over 16 amino acids. V lost 2 bases and J lost 4, with 15 bases in between. CDR3 amino acids: CASSLRPADFYNEQFF. The CDR3 DNA reads TGTGCCAGCAGTTTAAGGCCAGCGGACTTTTACAATGAGCAGTTCTTC.